The clone carrying this T cell receptor beta chain was counted a single time. Stimulators, some 200,000 irradiated and violet-dye-labeled cells, were plated with some 200,000 CFSE-labeled responder cells. Here immunoSEQ multiplex PCR was the method, and the copy in TCRdb shows in-frame clones only, minus some. Here the sample spans 7,400 or so clones, less than 40% being singletons. These data originate in a study of graft-versus-host responses after intestinal transplantation. Material: alloreactive CD8+ T cells from a mixed lymphocyte reaction culture, obtained before intestinal transplant. Subset meaning: CFSE-low proliferating T cells sorted from approximately 6-day pre-transplant mixed lymphocyte reaction (GvH or HvG direction). The sequence was obtained from a human patient who received an intestinal transplant.

As DNA, the CDR3 is TGTGCCAGCAGCGTAGGGGGGGGACTAGGGGGGCCCTACAATGAGCAGTTCTTC. Translated, it gives CASSVGGGLGGPYNEQFF. This sequence joins TRBV9 and TRBJ2-1; 8 nucleotides line up with TRBD2. This CDR3 is built from 18 residues. Germline V gene sequence: CDR1 SGDLS, CDR2 YYNGEE. Trimming removed 0 bases from V and 2 bases from J; junction bases left unmatched: 10.